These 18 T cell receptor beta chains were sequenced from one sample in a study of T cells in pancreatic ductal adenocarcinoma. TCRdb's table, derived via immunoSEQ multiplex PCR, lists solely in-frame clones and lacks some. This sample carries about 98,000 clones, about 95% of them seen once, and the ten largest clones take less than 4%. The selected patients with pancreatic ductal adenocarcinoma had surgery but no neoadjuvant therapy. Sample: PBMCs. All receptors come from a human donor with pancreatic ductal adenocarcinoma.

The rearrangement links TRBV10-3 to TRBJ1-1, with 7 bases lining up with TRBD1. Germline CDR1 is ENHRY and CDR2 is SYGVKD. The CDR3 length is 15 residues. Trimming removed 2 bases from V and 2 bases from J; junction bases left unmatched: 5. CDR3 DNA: TGTGCCATCAGTGAGGCGACAGGGATCAACACTGAAGCTTTCTTT. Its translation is CAISEATGINTEAFF.

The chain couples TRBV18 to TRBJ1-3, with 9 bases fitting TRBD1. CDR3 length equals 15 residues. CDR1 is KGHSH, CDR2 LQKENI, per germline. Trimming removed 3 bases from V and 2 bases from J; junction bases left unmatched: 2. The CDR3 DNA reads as TGTGCCAGCTCACCTACAGGGGGCCCTGGAAACACCATATATTTT. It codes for CASSPTGGPGNTIYF.

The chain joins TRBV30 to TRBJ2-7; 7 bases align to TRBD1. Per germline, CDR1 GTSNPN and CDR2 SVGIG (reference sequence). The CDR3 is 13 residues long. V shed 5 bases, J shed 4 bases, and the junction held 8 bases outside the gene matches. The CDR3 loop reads CAWEGQRVYEQYF. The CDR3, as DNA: TGTGCCTGGGAGGGACAGAGGGTATACGAGCAGTACTTC.

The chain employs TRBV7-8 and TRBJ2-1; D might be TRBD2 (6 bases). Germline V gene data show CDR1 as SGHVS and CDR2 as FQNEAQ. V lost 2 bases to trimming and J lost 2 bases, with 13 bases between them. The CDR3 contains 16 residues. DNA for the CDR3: TGTGCCAGCAGCTTAAGATTTGGGGGGACCTACAATGAGCAGTTCTTC. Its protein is CASSLRFGGTYNEQFF.

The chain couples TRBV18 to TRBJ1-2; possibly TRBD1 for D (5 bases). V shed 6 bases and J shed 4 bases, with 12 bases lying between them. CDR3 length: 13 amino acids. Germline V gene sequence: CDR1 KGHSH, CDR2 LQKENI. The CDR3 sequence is CASSDRGFYGYTF. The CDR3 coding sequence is TGTGCCAGCTCCGATAGGGGATTCTATGGCTACACCTTC.

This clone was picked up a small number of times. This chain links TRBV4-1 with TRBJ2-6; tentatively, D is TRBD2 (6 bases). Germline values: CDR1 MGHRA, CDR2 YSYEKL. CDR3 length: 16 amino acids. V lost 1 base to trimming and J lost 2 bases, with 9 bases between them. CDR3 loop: CASSQAAGPGANVLTF. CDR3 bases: TGCGCCAGCAGCCAAGCGGCGGGGCCTGGGGCCAACGTCCTGACTTTC.

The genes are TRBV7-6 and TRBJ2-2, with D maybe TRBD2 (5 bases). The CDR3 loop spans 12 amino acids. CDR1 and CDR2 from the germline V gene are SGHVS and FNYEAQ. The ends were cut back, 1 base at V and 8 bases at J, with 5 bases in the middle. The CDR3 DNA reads TGTGCCAGCAGCTTAGGGGAGGGGGAGCTGTTTTTT. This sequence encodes CASSLGEGELFF.

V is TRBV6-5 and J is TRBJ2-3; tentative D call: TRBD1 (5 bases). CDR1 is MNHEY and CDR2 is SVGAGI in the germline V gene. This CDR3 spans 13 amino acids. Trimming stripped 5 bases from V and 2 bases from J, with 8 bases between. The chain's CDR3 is CASSGANTDTQYF. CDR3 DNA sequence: TGTGCCAGCAGTGGGGCGAACACAGATACGCAGTATTTT.

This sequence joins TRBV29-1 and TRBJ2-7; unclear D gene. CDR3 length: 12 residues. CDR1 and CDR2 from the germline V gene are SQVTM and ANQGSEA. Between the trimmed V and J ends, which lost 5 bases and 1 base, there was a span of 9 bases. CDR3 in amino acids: CSVYVQSYEQYF. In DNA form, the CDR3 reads TGCAGCGTTTACGTCCAGTCCTACGAGCAGTACTTC.

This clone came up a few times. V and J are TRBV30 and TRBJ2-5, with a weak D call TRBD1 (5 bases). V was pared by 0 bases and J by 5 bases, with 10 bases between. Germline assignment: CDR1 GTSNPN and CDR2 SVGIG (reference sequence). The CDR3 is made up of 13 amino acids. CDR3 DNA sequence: TGTGCCTGGAGTGTACCAGGGTCGGAGACCCAGTACTTC. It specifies CAWSVPGSETQYF.

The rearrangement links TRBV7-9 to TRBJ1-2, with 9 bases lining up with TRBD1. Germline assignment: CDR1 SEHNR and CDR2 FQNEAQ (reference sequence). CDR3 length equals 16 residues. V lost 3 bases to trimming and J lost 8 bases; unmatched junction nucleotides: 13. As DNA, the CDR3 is TGTGCCAGCAGCTTGTCCTCCCCGGACAGGGGTGGCGGCTACACCTTC. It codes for CASSLSSPDRGGGYTF.

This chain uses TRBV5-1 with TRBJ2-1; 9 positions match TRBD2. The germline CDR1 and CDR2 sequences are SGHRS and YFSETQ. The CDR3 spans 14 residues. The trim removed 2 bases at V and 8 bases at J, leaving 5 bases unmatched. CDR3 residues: CASSFPSGNDEQFF. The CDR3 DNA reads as TGCGCCAGCAGCTTCCCTAGCGGGAACGATGAGCAGTTCTTC.

Here the CDR3 DNA reads TGTGCCAGCAGCTTAGTGACTGCCGGTACGCAGTATTTT. It codes for CASSLVTAGTQYF. This sequence joins TRBV11-2 and TRBJ2-3, with no clear D. There are 13 residues in the CDR3. Trimming left V 1 base short and J 8 bases short, with 10 bases between. Germline-derived CDR1 and CDR2 are SGHAT and FQNNGV. Full variable domain (rest looked up from reference TRBV11-2 and TRBJ2-3): EAGVAQSPRYKIIEKRQSVAFWCNPISGHATLYWYQQILGQGPKLLIQFQNNGVVDDSQLPKDRFSAERLKGVDSTLKIQPAKLEDSAVYLCASSLVTAGTQYFGPGTRLTVL.

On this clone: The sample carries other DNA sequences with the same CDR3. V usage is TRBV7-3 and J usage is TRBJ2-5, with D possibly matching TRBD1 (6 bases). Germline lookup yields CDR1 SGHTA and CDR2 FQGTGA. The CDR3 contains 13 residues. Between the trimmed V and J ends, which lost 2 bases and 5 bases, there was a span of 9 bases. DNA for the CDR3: TGTGCCAGCAGCTTATCGAGGGGGGAGACCCAGTACTTC. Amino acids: CASSLSRGETQYF.

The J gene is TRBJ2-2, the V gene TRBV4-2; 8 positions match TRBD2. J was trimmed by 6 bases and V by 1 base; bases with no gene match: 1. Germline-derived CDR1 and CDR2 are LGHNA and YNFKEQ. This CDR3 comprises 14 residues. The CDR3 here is CASSQAGGPGELFF. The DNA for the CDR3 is TGTGCCAGCAGCCAAGCGGGAGGGCCCGGGGAGCTGTTTTTT.

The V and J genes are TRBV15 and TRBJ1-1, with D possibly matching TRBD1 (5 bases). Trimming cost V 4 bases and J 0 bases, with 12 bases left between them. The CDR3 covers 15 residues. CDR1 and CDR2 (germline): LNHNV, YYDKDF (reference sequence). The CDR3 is CATSTRDSMNTEAFF. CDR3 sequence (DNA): TGTGCCACCAGCACTCGCGACAGCATGAACACTGAAGCTTTCTTT.

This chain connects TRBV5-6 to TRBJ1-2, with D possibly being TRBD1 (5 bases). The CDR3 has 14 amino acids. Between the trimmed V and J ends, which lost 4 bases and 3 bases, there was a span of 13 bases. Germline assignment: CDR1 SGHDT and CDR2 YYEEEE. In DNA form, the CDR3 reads TGTGCCAGCAGCCGCCCATTAGGGGACTATGGCTACACCTTC. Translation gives CASSRPLGDYGYTF.

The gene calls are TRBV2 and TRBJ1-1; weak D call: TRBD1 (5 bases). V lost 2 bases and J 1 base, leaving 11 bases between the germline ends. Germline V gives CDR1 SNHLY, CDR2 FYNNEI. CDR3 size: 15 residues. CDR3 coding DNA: TGTGCCAGCAGTGAACTGGACACCCCGAACACTGAAGCTTTCTTT. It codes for CASSELDTPNTEAFF.